Presented here are 25 T cell receptor beta chains from one specimen sequenced in a study of liver allograft versus peripheral blood T cells. Turning to the study itself: Liver transplant recipients had T cell receptor repertoires compared between transplanted liver and peripheral blood.

MiXCR was run by TCRdb on the reads, yielding one entry per CDR3 protein. The table lists 2,500 to 3,500 distinct CDR3 sequences, around 15% of them singletons, with roughly 20% in the top ten. Receptors were obtained from a human patient who had a liver transplant. Some T cells may be the graft donor's.

This chain links TRBV20-1 with TRBJ1-5; unclear D gene. The V gene's germline CDR1 is DFQATT and CDR2 SNEGSKA (reference sequence). The V end lost 6 bases, the J end lost 1 base, and 13 bases lay between the germline ends. This CDR3 has 14 amino acids. The CDR3 reads CSANVRDSNQPQHF. CDR3 bases: TGCAGTGCAAATGTCAGAGACAGCAATCAGCCCCAGCATTTT.

This clonotype has a handful of counts. V gene TRBV9 combines with J gene TRBJ2-1; D is undetermined. CDR3 length equals 15 residues. Germline V gene data show CDR1 as SGDLS and CDR2 as YYNGEE. Trimming cost V 0 bases and J 1 base, with 8 bases left between them. DNA for the CDR3: TGTGCCAGCAGCGTAGCTCGGGTTTCCTACAATGAGCAGTTCTTC. The encoded protein is CASSVARVSYNEQFF.

The table lists this clonotype with a few counts. The gene calls are TRBV7-9 and TRBJ2-1; 10 bases line up with TRBD2. The CDR3 length is 17 residues. CDR1 and CDR2 (germline): SEHNR, FQNEAQ (reference sequence). After removal of 1 base from V and 6 bases from J, the junction contained 9 bases not matched to a gene. DNA of the CDR3: TGTGCCAGCAGCTTAGGGGGTGCTAGCGGGAGAGGCAATGAGCAGTTCTTC. Amino acids: CASSLGGASGRGNEQFF.

This clonotype was recorded at least ten times. This rearrangement joins TRBV6-2 or TRBV6-3 to TRBJ1-5; TRBD1 might be the D (6 bases). Germline loops: CDR1 MNHEY, CDR2 SVGEGT. The CDR3 loop spans 14 amino acids. With 6 bases removed from V and 4 bases from J, the gap between germline ends came to 13 bases. CDR3 coding DNA: TGTGCCAGCAGCCCCACAGGGTATAATCAGCCCCAGCATTTT. Translation: CASSPTGYNQPQHF.

In the case of this clonotype: A far larger clone is just one base off, so this is likely a read error. The V and J genes are TRBV27 and TRBJ2-1, with D tentatively TRBD1 (5 bases). Germline V CDR1 and CDR2: MNHEY, SMNVEV (reference sequence). The CDR3 covers 14 residues. The V end lost 6 bases, the J end lost 10 bases, and 19 bases lay between the germline ends. CDR3 amino acids: CASSLTQKGNEQFF. For the CDR3, the DNA is TGTGCCAGCAGCCTAACTCAAAAGGGGAACGAGCAGTTCTTC.

By share, this clonotype counts as medium-sized (0.01 to 0.1%). The CDR3 region is CASSIPLTSGGPFEQFF. CDR3 bases: TGTGCCAGTAGTATCCCCCTTACTAGCGGAGGTCCTTTTGAGCAGTTCTTC. The rearrangement links TRBV19 to TRBJ2-1, with 8 positions matching TRBD2. The CDR3 length is 17 residues. V was clipped by 3 bases and J by 9 bases; unmatched bases: 16. Germline assignment: CDR1 LNHDA and CDR2 SQIVND (reference sequence).

This clonotype was counted only a few times. This chain links TRBV11-2 with TRBJ2-5; 7 bases agree with TRBD1. CDR3 length: 13 residues. Germline V gene data show CDR1 as SGHAT and CDR2 as FQNNGV. V shed 8 bases and J 3 bases; nucleotides not matched to a gene: 6. CDR3 amino acids: CASASTGEETQYF. The DNA for the CDR3 is TGTGCCAGCGCCTCCACAGGGGAAGAGACCCAGTACTTC.

V is TRBV20-1 and J is TRBJ2-7; TRBD2 matches 13 bases. V lost 0 bases to trimming and J lost 6 bases; unmatched junction nucleotides: 11. The CDR3 has 17 amino acids. The germline V gene encodes CDR1 DFQATT and CDR2 SNEGSKA (reference sequence). The DNA of the CDR3 is TGCAGTGCTAGAGATCATGGGACTAGCGGGGCCCCAGGCGAGCAGTACTTC. This codes for CSARDHGTSGAPGEQYF.

This clonotype is medium-sized. Written as DNA, the CDR3 is TGTGCCAGCACCCACCCTGGAAACACCATATATTTT. Encoded protein: CASTHPGNTIYF. The chain links TRBV11-2 to TRBJ1-3; D not resolved. V was cut by 7 bases and J by 2 bases, with 6 bases left in between. Per germline, CDR1 SGHAT and CDR2 FQNNGV. The CDR3 has 12 amino acids.

The gene calls are TRBV20-1 and TRBJ2-1; 9 bases fit TRBD1. Germline trimming cut 5 bases from V and 8 bases from J; bases unmatched to any gene: 4. The CDR3 is 12 amino acids. Germline CDR1 and CDR2: DFQATT and SNEGSKA (reference sequence). CDR3 DNA sequence: TGCAGTGCTCCGGACAGGGGTGATGAGCAGTTCTTC. Its protein product is CSAPDRGDEQFF.

By share, this clonotype counts as medium-sized. This chain connects TRBV27 to TRBJ2-7, with 10 bases matching TRBD2. The CDR3 totals 15 residues. The V gene's germline CDR1 is MNHEY and CDR2 SMNVEV (reference sequence). Trimming removed 5 bases from V and 3 bases from J; junction bases left unmatched: 7. CDR3 coding DNA: TGTGCCAGCAGTCCTTCGGGACTAGCGCTCTACGAGCAGTACTTC. It codes for CASSPSGLALYEQYF.

This clonotype was recorded many times. The V gene is TRBV7-9, the J gene TRBJ1-1; the D is unclear. This CDR3 contains 17 residues. Germline V gene sequence: CDR1 SEHNR, CDR2 FQNEAQ (reference sequence). V was trimmed by 5 bases and J by 5 bases, leaving 24 bases between them. The DNA for the CDR3 is TGTGCCAGCAGCCACCCACTGGGAGGCTCCGATTGGACTGAAGCTTTCTTT. It yields the protein CASSHPLGGSDWTEAFF.

This clonotype is termed medium-sized. This chain uses TRBV6-2 or TRBV6-3 with TRBJ1-2, with D perhaps matching TRBD1 (5 bases). The CDR3 runs 16 residues. Germline V gene sequence: CDR1 MNHEY, CDR2 SVGEGT. Trimming left V 10 bases short and J 2 bases short, with 23 bases between. The CDR3 spells CANRIMAVGGNYGYTF. As DNA, the CDR3 is TGTGCCAACAGAATAATGGCAGTCGGGGGGAACTATGGCTACACCTTC.

V is TRBV27 and J is TRBJ1-1; a possible D gene is TRBD1 (5 bases). Per the germline V gene, CDR1 is MNHEY and CDR2 is SMNVEV (reference sequence). This CDR3 has 11 amino acids. Trimming removed 7 bases from V and 4 bases from J, with 7 bases in between. The CDR3 bases are TGTGCCAGCATGGGGGGCACTGAAGCTTTCTTT. Its protein product is CASMGGTEAFF.

The sample holds many counts of this clonotype. V usage is TRBV20-1 and J usage is TRBJ1-6; D might be TRBD1 (6 bases). Germline lookup yields CDR1 DFQATT and CDR2 SNEGSKA (reference sequence). The CDR3 has 14 amino acids. V lost 3 bases, J lost 8 bases, and 14 bases lay in between. The CDR3 nucleotides are TGCAGTGCTAGGAGACAGGATGAGTATTCACCCCTCCACTTT. Encoded protein: CSARRQDEYSPLHF.

By share of the sample, this clonotype is medium-sized. This CDR3 reads CSAPPLAGDSYEQYF. DNA of the CDR3: TGCAGTGCGCCCCCACTAGCGGGGGACTCCTACGAGCAGTACTTC. The rearrangement joins TRBV20-1 to TRBJ2-7; 11 bases agree with TRBD2. Germline CDR1 and CDR2: DFQATT and SNEGSKA (reference sequence). Trimming cost V 6 bases and J 0 bases; bases outside gene matches: 7. The CDR3 has 15 amino acids.

This clonotype counts as medium-sized. CDR3 DNA: TGTGCCAGCAGTGACCGGGACAAAACCTACGAGCAGTACTTC. Amino acid sequence: CASSDRDKTYEQYF. The chain has TRBV27 and TRBJ2-7; possibly TRBD1 for D (6 bases). This CDR3 region has 14 residues. V lost 5 bases, J lost 2 bases, and 13 bases lay in between. Germline V gene data show CDR1 as MNHEY and CDR2 as SMNVEV (reference sequence).

This clonotype showed up many times. CDR3 protein: CASSWGPYYEQYF. CDR3 DNA: TGTGCCAGTAGTTGGGGACCCTACTACGAGCAGTACTTC. This rearrangement joins TRBV19 to TRBJ2-7; D is tentatively TRBD1 or TRBD2 (5 bases each). Germline CDR1 is LNHDA and CDR2 is SQIVND (reference sequence). This CDR3 contains 13 residues. Trimming removed 5 bases from V and 3 bases from J, with 11 bases in between.

The chain has TRBV20-1 and TRBJ2-7; the D call may be TRBD1 or TRBD2 (6 bases each). The germline V gene has CDR1 DFQATT and CDR2 SNEGSKA (reference sequence). CDR3 length equals 13 residues. Trimming left V 6 bases short and J 4 bases short, with 16 bases between. CDR3 region: CSAEEGGGYEQYF. The CDR3 DNA is TGCAGTGCGGAGGAAGGGGGAGGTTACGAGCAGTACTTC.

This clonotype is medium-sized by share. The chain links TRBV15 to TRBJ2-5, with a tentative D call TRBD1 (5 bases). V lost 1 base and J lost 6, with 15 bases in between. The CDR3 loop spans 15 amino acids. The V gene's germline CDR1 is LNHNV and CDR2 YYDKDF (reference sequence). CDR3 region: CATSRGQGSLQTQYF. The CDR3 nucleotides read TGTGCCACCAGCAGAGGGCAGGGTAGTTTGCAGACCCAGTACTTC.

The chain links TRBV6-6 to TRBJ2-2, with 9 bases identical to TRBD2. Germline CDR1 reads MNHNY; CDR2 reads SVGAGI (reference sequence). The junction had 7 bases not matched to a gene; V was cut back by 5 bases and J by 3 bases. This CDR3 region has 16 residues. In DNA form, the CDR3 reads TGTGCCAGCAGTGAAATGAGCGGGAGGTACACCGGGGAGCTGTTTTTT. Amino acid sequence: CASSEMSGRYTGELFF.

In its sample, this clonotype was seen once. V is TRBV3-1 and J is TRBJ2-1; D is uncertain. Germline CDR1 is LGHDT and CDR2 is YNNKEL (reference sequence). Trimming took 2 bases from V and 14 from J, leaving 19 bases between them. The CDR3 runs 14 residues. The CDR3 DNA reads as TGTGCCAGCAGCCAAACGGCGGCAAATCAACCAGAGTTCTTC. This encodes CASSQTAANQPEFF.

The rearrangement uses TRBV5-5 and TRBJ2-7, with TRBD1 identical over 8 bases. Germline loops: CDR1 SGHKS, CDR2 YYEKEE (reference sequence). This CDR3 contains 15 residues. Trimming cost V 2 bases and J 2 bases; bases outside gene matches: 6. The CDR3: CASSFGTGLPYEQYF. For the CDR3, the DNA is TGTGCCAGCAGCTTCGGGACAGGTCTTCCCTACGAGCAGTACTTC.

This clonotype is medium-sized in the sample. The chain employs TRBV24-1 and TRBJ2-7, with TRBD1 identical over 7 bases. Germline CDR1 reads KGHDR; CDR2 reads SFDVKD. The CDR3 consists of 15 residues. The trim removed 4 bases at V and 4 bases at J, leaving 9 bases unmatched. The CDR3 spells CATSDPRQGEYEQYF. The CDR3 DNA reads TGTGCCACCAGTGACCCGAGACAGGGAGAATACGAGCAGTACTTC.

By proportion, this clonotype is medium-sized. The chain carries TRBV19 and TRBJ2-7; no firm D call. V lost 7 bases and J lost 0, with 10 bases in between. From germline, CDR1 is LNHDA and CDR2 SQIVND (reference sequence). CDR3 size: 13 residues. Here the CDR3 DNA reads TGTGCCAGTAAGAGCAGGAGCTCCTACGAGCAGTACTTC. This gives the protein CASKSRSSYEQYF.